This T cell receptor beta chain was identified during a study of beta chain features in type 1 diabetes. As for the study in general: Sorted cells numbering roughly 100,000,000 were examined across all samples.

Overall study findings and caveats: Shorter TCRB CDR3s, moderately but significantly so, marked every one of the four CD4+ subsets in Type 1 diabetes patients. There was no resolution here of whether HLA type influences TCRB rearrangement.

About this clone itself: As yet, its antigen is unknown.

The CDR3 extends over 11 amino acids. Germline loops: CDR1 MNHEY, CDR2 SVGAGI. Each of the CD4+ naive, central memory, regulatory and stem cell-like memory populations was sorted via CD45RO/CCR7/CD25/CD127/CD95/CD27. The entirety of the isolated RNA underwent reverse transcription, so expressed TCRB transcripts were sequenced. Regulatory, naive and central memory T cell samples averaged about 3.57 million reads. Data came from immunoSEQ multiplex PCR; TCRdb stores just in-frame clones and leaves some out. The data hold a few hundred thousand clones, with approximately 15% observed a single time. The chain carries TRBV6-5 and TRBJ2-5; the D gene is possibly TRBD2 (5 bases). Sample: naive CD4+ T cells from blood. This receptor was obtained from a man between 25 and 39 years old with type 1 diabetes. The CDR3 DNA is TGTGTCGTTCGGGGAAGAGAGACCCAGTACTTC. Translated: CVVRGRETQYF.